This T cell receptor (beta chain) originates from a study of early T cells in non-severe SARS-CoV-2 infection. The CDR3 covers 15 residues. V was trimmed by 1 base and J by 0 bases, leaving 8 bases between them. CDR1 SGHRS and CDR2 YFSETQ come from the germline V gene. This clonotype was counted only a few times. MiXCR, run by TCRdb on the 5' RACE reads, gives a single entry per CDR3 protein. The sample holds about 85,000 distinct CDR3 sequences; under 15% are singletons and the top ten take about 6.7%. The source material was whole blood. The sequence was collected from an adult who was a healthcare worker with PCR-confirmed SARS-CoV-2 infection or an uninfected control (not recorded which). The chain is built from TRBV5-1 and TRBJ1-5, with D perhaps matching TRBD1 (5 bases). CDR3 in DNA: TGCGCCAGCAGCTTGCAGGGCGATAGCAATCAGCCCCAGCATTTT. Amino acids: CASSLQGDSNQPQHF. Looking up the rest from reference TRBV5-1 and TRBJ1-5 gives the full variable domain: KAGVTQTPRYLIKTRGQQVTLSCSPISGHRSVSWYQQTPGQGLQFLFEYFSETQRNKGNFPGRFSGRQFSNSRSEMNVSTLELGDSALYLCASSLQGDSNQPQHFGDGTRLSIL.